This TCR beta chain was observed in a study of blood T cell repertoires in COVID-19. The CDR3 is made up of 16 amino acids. Germline lookup yields CDR1 MDHEN and CDR2 SYDVKM. Losses at the gene ends were 4 bases for V and 4 bases for J; bases not matched to a gene: 9. Using immunoSEQ multiplex PCR, the repertoire was profiled, and TCRdb retains in-frame clones only, with some absent. This table holds tens of thousands of clones, around 88% found once. The material sequenced was peripheral blood. This rearrangement joins TRBV28 to TRBJ2-5, with TRBD2 matching over 10 bases. The receptor was derived from a woman of 80 years or more with active or convalescent COVID-19. The CDR3 bases are TGTGCCAGCAGTTCCCCGCTAGCGGGGGACCCAGAGACCCAGTACTTC. Residues: CASSSPLAGDPETQYF.